The entry below gives a single TCR beta chain sequence along with its context. Its specificity is unknown. The data belong to a study of Ad26.COV2.S vaccination and SARS-CoV-2 variants. The assay was immunoSEQ multiplex PCR, and TCRdb's table has in-frame clones only and misses some. The sample contains hundreds of thousands of clones, 92% of which appear only once. The J segment lost 7 bases and the V segment lost 5 bases, leaving 10 bases of the junction unmatched. The CDR3 totals 16 residues. CDR1 and CDR2 from the germline V gene are MNHEY and SMNVEV (reference sequence). Broader study findings: The TCR breadth and depth analyses may have produced an underestimate of total T cell responses. Non-spike TCR breadth was similar in vaccine and placebo recipients. In vaccinated individuals, spike-specific CD8+ and CD4+ T cell responses reportedly displayed substantial breadth.

This chain uses TRBV27 with TRBJ1-5; 11 positions agree with TRBD1. The material sequenced was peripheral blood, taken after recovery from COVID-19. The sequence derives from a human donor who had recovered from COVID-19. The CDR3 spells CASSPMRTGGGQPQHF. The CDR3 DNA reads as TGTGCCAGCAGTCCTATGAGGACAGGGGGCGGGCAGCCCCAGCATTTT.